Each of the 23 T cell receptor beta chains below was sequenced from the same sample in a study of control samples from healthy donors and cancer patients. Sequenced by immunoSEQ multiplex PCR; TCRdb stores in-frame clones only, minus some. This sample has about 44,000 clones, with roughly 86% found just once. Sequencing was done on a sample of PBMCs. Source of these receptors: an older woman with lung cancer.

The rearrangement uses TRBV28 and TRBJ2-7; D is uncertain. Trimming took off 7 bases at V and 5 bases at J, with 18 bases between the two ends. The CDR3 totals 14 residues. Germline lookup yields CDR1 MDHEN and CDR2 SYDVKM. The CDR3 sequence: CASIAPGPADEQYF. CDR3 coding DNA: TGTGCCAGCATCGCTCCCGGGCCGGCCGACGAGCAGTACTTC.

CDR3 DNA: TGTGCCAGCAGTTCCTCGACAGGGGCTCAGCCCCAGCATTTT. Its translation is CASSSSTGAQPQHF. V usage is TRBV27 and J usage is TRBJ1-5; 8 bases fit TRBD1. CDR1 is MNHEY, CDR2 SMNVEV, per germline (reference sequence). The V and J ends lost 4 bases and 6 bases, in that order; junction bases with no gene match: 5. The CDR3 spans 14 residues.

With respect to this clone: The same CDR3 arises from other DNA sequences in this sample as well. The chain joins TRBV9 to TRBJ2-3, with D uncertain. Trimming took off 0 bases at V and 0 bases at J, with 11 bases between the two ends. Germline V gives CDR1 SGDLS, CDR2 YYNGEE. The CDR3 spans 16 residues. DNA of the CDR3: TGTGCCAGCAGCGTAGCTAGGTCGACTAGCACAGATACGCAGTATTTT. Translated, it gives CASSVARSTSTDTQYF.

This clone occurred a few times. This rearrangement joins TRBV15 to TRBJ2-1; 7 positions match TRBD2. CDR1 is LNHNV and CDR2 is YYDKDF in the germline V gene (reference sequence). V was clipped by 3 bases and J by 13 bases; unmatched bases: 9. CDR3 size: 13 residues. CDR3 sequence reads: CATSSQHRDYQFF. In DNA form, the CDR3 reads TGTGCCACCAGCAGTCAGCACCGGGACTACCAGTTCTTC.

The V call is TRBV19, the J call TRBJ2-2; TRBD2 matches at 11 bases. Germline trimming cut 4 bases from V and 1 base from J; bases unmatched to any gene: 2. CDR1 and CDR2 (germline): LNHDA, SQIVND (reference sequence). There are 16 residues in the CDR3. CDR3 protein: CASSKGTSGNTGELFF. CDR3 coding DNA: TGTGCCAGTAGTAAAGGGACTAGCGGGAACACCGGGGAGCTGTTTTTT.

This sequence joins TRBV19 and TRBJ1-2, with 10 bases identical to TRBD1. V lost 7 bases, J lost 6 bases, and 11 bases stayed unmatched. This CDR3 is 15 amino acids long. CDR1 LNHDA and CDR2 SQIVND come from the germline V gene (reference sequence). Written as DNA, the CDR3 is TGTGCCAGTAATAACCCGGGACAGGGGAAGGATGGCTACACCTTC. This translates into CASNNPGQGKDGYTF. The full variable domain, in which reference TRBV19 and TRBJ1-2 provide the parts outside the CDR3, is DGGITQSPKYLFRKEGQNVTLSCEQNLNHDAMYWYRQDPGQGLRLIYYSQIVNDFQKGDIAEGYSVSREKKESFPLTVTSAQKNPTAFYLCASNNPGQGKDGYTFGSGTRLTVV.

The rearrangement joins TRBV18 to TRBJ1-6; D ambiguous. Between the trimmed V and J ends, which lost 4 bases and 8 bases, there was a span of 12 bases. Germline CDR1 and CDR2: KGHSH and LQKENI. The CDR3 covers 14 residues. The CDR3 coding sequence is TGTGCCAGCTCACTTCGGCAGGATGATTCACCCCTCCACTTT. Protein sequence: CASSLRQDDSPLHF.

The chain employs TRBV7-9 and TRBJ1-2; no definite D call. Germline V gives CDR1 SEHNR, CDR2 FQNEAQ (reference sequence). The germline V and J ends were trimmed by 2 bases and 2 bases, with 12 bases remaining between them. This CDR3 has 15 residues. The CDR3 DNA reads TGTGCCAGCAGCTTACTCCAATGGAACAACTATGGCTACACCTTC. It translates to CASSLLQWNNYGYTF.

The chain recombines TRBV6-6 with TRBJ1-4, with 8 nucleotides matching TRBD1. The trim removed 5 bases at V and 7 bases at J, leaving 6 bases unmatched. The CDR3 is 14 residues long. Germline CDR1 MNHNY, CDR2 SVGAGI (reference sequence). The CDR3 nucleotides read TGTGCCAGCAGTCACGGACAGGGTAGTGAAAAACTGTTTTTT. Translating it yields CASSHGQGSEKLFF.

This clone was detected only once. The chain links TRBV14 to TRBJ2-7; D is unclear. V was cut by 8 bases and J by 0 bases, with 11 bases left in between. Looked up from germline, CDR1 is SGHDN and CDR2 is FVKESK. The CDR3 runs 13 residues. This CDR3 reads CASATRSSYEQYF. In DNA form, the CDR3 reads TGTGCCAGCGCGACACGGAGCTCCTACGAGCAGTACTTC.

This chain links TRBV5-6 with TRBJ1-1; 11 bases line up with TRBD1. Trimming took 3 bases from V and 11 from J; bases not matched to a gene: 6. The length of the CDR3 is 13 residues. Germline values: CDR1 SGHDT, CDR2 YYEEEE. The CDR3 region has the DNA TGTGCCAGCAGCTACGGACAGGGGGCGTCGGCTTTCTTT. As protein: CASSYGQGASAFF. The full variable domain, rest sourced from reference TRBV5-6 and TRBJ1-1, is DAGVTQSPTHLIKTRGQQVTLRCSPKSGHDTVSWYQQALGQGPQFIFQYYEEEERQRGNFPDRFSGHQFPNYSSELNVNALLLGDSALYLCASSYGQGASAFFGQGTRLTVV.

The chain links TRBV19 to TRBJ1-3, with D maybe TRBD1 (6 bases). Germline lookup yields CDR1 LNHDA and CDR2 SQIVND (reference sequence). The CDR3 loop spans 17 amino acids. V was cut by 10 bases and J by 1 base, with 23 bases left in between. The CDR3 protein is CATNNGQWGTSGNTIYF. For the CDR3, the DNA is TGTGCCACAAATAACGGACAGTGGGGGACATCTGGAAACACCATATATTTT.

This chain joins TRBV7-9 and TRBJ1-2; possibly TRBD1 for D (5 bases). V dropped 1 base and J dropped 5 bases, with 8 bases sitting between them. The germline V gene has CDR1 SEHNR and CDR2 FQNEAQ (reference sequence). The CDR3 is made up of 13 amino acids. The CDR3: CASSLGGVYGYTF. The CDR3 nucleotides read TGTGCCAGCAGCTTAGGGGGGGTTTATGGCTACACCTTC.

The V and J genes are TRBV12-3 or TRBV12-4 and TRBJ2-7, with TRBD2 matching 7 bases. The ends lost 1 base at V and 7 bases at J; junction bases unmatched: 1. The length of the CDR3 is 12 residues. This CDR3 reads CASSLGTREQYF. In DNA, the CDR3 is TGTGCCAGCAGTTTAGGGACTAGAGAGCAGTACTTC.

The chain combines TRBV27 with TRBJ2-2, with D uncertain. CDR1 is MNHEY, CDR2 SMNVEV, per germline (reference sequence). The germline V and J ends were trimmed by 3 bases and 7 bases, with 9 bases remaining between them. The CDR3 runs to 13 residues. The CDR3 protein is CASSFGPIGELFF. CDR3 in DNA: TGTGCCAGCAGTTTCGGGCCGATCGGGGAGCTGTTTTTT.

The chain has TRBV27 and TRBJ1-1; the D gene is possibly TRBD1 (5 bases). V lost 5 bases, J lost 1 base, and 11 bases lay in between. The germline V gene has CDR1 MNHEY and CDR2 SMNVEV (reference sequence). The CDR3 sequence is 14 residues long. Here the CDR3 reads CASSPGTENTEAFF. DNA of the CDR3: TGTGCCAGCAGTCCCGGGACTGAGAACACTGAAGCTTTCTTT.

This chain uses TRBV7-7 with TRBJ2-7, with TRBD2 identical over 8 bases. The germline V gene has CDR1 SSHAT and CDR2 FNYEAQ (reference sequence). After removal of 0 bases from V and 8 bases from J, the junction contained 3 bases not matched to a gene. The CDR3 sequence is 13 residues long. CDR3 DNA sequence: TGTGCCAGCAGCTTAGCTCGGGAGGGCCAGCAGTACTTC. Translating it yields CASSLAREGQQYF. The full variable domain, in which reference TRBV7-7 and TRBJ2-7 provide the parts outside the CDR3, is GAGVSQSPRYKVTKRGQDVTLRCDPISSHATLYWYQQALGQGPEFLTYFNYEAQPDKSGLPSDRFSAERPEGSISTLTIQRTEQRDSAMYRCASSLAREGQQYFGPGTRLTVT.

For the CDR3, the DNA is TGTGCCAGCAGCGTACGGTGGACTAGCGGTAGCACAGATACGCAGTATTTT. As protein: CASSVRWTSGSTDTQYF. The chain employs TRBV9 and TRBJ2-3; the match to TRBD2 covers 10 bases. Germline V gene lookup returns CDR1 SGDLS and CDR2 YYNGEE. Germline trimming cut 1 base from V and 0 bases from J; bases unmatched to any gene: 5. The CDR3 runs 17 residues.

This clone was seen a single time. J is TRBJ2-7 and V is TRBV19; D possibly corresponds to TRBD1 (6 bases). V was pared by 5 bases and J by 2 bases, with 28 bases between. This CDR3 contains 19 residues. The germline CDR1 and CDR2 sequences are LNHDA and SQIVND (reference sequence). CDR3 amino acids: CASSLQSRDTQRGTYEQYF. The DNA for the CDR3 is TGTGCCAGTAGTCTACAGTCCCGGGACACTCAAAGAGGCACCTACGAGCAGTACTTC.

This chain connects TRBV11-3 to TRBJ2-3; 8 bases line up with TRBD2. CDR1 SGHNT and CDR2 YENEEA come from the germline V gene. This CDR3 has 17 amino acids. Trimming removed 0 bases from V and 5 bases from J; junction bases left unmatched: 10. CDR3: CASSLDGSGRAGDTQYF. The CDR3 coding sequence is TGTGCCAGCAGCTTAGATGGTTCCGGGAGGGCCGGAGATACGCAGTATTTT.

This clone was counted once. This rearrangement joins TRBV7-2 to TRBJ1-6; D ambiguous. CDR3 size: 19 residues. Trimming pared 4 bases from V and 9 bases from J, leaving 28 bases between. The germline V gene encodes CDR1 SGHTA and CDR2 FQGNSA. The CDR3 nucleotides are TGTGCCAGCAGCTCCTCCACCGCTATCGGGCTGAAACGGAGTTCACCCCTCCACTTT. Translated, it gives CASSSSTAIGLKRSSPLHF.

The chain uses TRBV2 and TRBJ2-7; the D is unclear. With 4 bases removed from V and 7 bases from J, the gap between germline ends came to 8 bases. The germline V gene has CDR1 SNHLY and CDR2 FYNNEI. The CDR3 contains 11 residues. CDR3 protein: CASSGALEQYF. In DNA form, the CDR3 reads TGTGCCAGCAGTGGGGCCCTGGAGCAGTACTTC.

The chain combines TRBV4-1 with TRBJ1-2, with TRBD1 identical over 12 bases. V was pared by 8 bases and J by 8 bases, with 9 bases of the junction left unmatched. Germline-derived CDR1 and CDR2 are MGHRA and YSYEKL. CDR3 size: 14 residues. CDR3 amino acids: CASRGTGGIRGYTF. CDR3 nucleotide sequence: TGCGCCAGCCGGGGGACAGGGGGCATTCGCGGCTACACCTTC.